In this sample, the clone carrying this T cell receptor beta chain turned up a few times. From germline, CDR1 is SGHDN and CDR2 FVKESK. The CDR3 covers 16 residues. Trimming cost V 0 bases and J 5 bases; bases outside gene matches: 8. This record comes from a study of blood T cell repertoires in COVID-19. Profiling relied on immunoSEQ multiplex PCR, and the TCRdb table lists in-frame clones only, not all of them. This table has 99,000 or so clones, about 75% appearing once. This receptor was obtained from a woman between 65 and 79 years old with acute or convalescent COVID-19. Sequencing was carried out using peripheral blood. The chain is built from TRBV14 and TRBJ2-5; 8 bases agree with TRBD1. The CDR3 loop reads CASSQDAGTGWETQYF. The CDR3 coding sequence is TGTGCCAGCAGCCAAGATGCAGGGACAGGTTGGGAGACCCAGTACTTC.